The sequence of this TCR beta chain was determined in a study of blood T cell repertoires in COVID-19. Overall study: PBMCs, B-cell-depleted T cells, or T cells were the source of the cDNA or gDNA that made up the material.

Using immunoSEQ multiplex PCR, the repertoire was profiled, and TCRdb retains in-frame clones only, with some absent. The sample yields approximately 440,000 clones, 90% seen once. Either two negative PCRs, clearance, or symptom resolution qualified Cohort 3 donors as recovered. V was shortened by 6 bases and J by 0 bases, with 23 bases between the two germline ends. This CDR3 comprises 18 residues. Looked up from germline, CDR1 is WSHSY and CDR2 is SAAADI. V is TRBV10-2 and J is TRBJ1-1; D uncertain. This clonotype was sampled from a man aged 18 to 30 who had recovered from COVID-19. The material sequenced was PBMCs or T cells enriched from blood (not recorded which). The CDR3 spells CASRPPKLKSSVNTEAFF. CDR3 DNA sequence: TGCGCCAGCAGACCACCTAAACTGAAGAGTTCTGTGAACACTGAAGCTTTCTTT.